Listed here are 8 T cell receptor beta chains from one sample, sequenced in a study of T-cell memory formation after mild COVID-19. TCRdb called the 5' RACE reads again in MiXCR, with one record for every CDR3 protein. The sample shows about 350,000 distinct CDR3 sequences, roughly an eighth of them seen only once. Sequencing used PBMCs or a T cell subset sorted from them (not recorded which). The receptors were sampled from a man between 18 and 29 years old who had mild COVID-19 (a few samples of this study predate the infection). Cell type and time point are not known.

This sequence joins TRBV7-2 and TRBJ2-7; 7 bases align to TRBD1. The V segment lost 5 bases and the J segment 4 bases; nucleotides outside the gene matches: 8. Germline CDR1 SGHTA, CDR2 FQGNSA. The CDR3 is 14 amino acids. The CDR3 DNA sequence: TGTGCCAGCAGCCGCACAGGGACAGTGTACGAGCAGTACTTC. Amino acids: CASSRTGTVYEQYF.

This chain joins TRBV20-1 and TRBJ2-7; tentatively, D is TRBD1 or TRBD2 (6 bases each). Deletions cut 3 bases from V and 4 bases from J, with 10 bases between. Germline values: CDR1 DFQATT, CDR2 SNEGSKA (reference sequence). The CDR3 runs 12 residues. The CDR3 nucleotides read TGCAGTGCTAGCGGGGGCCAGTACGAGCAGTACTTC. Its translation: CSASGGQYEQYF.

This clonotype has a handful of counts. CDR3 sequence reads: CASSHRGLSNTGELFF. The CDR3 DNA reads TGTGCCAGCAGCCACCGGGGGTTATCGAACACCGGGGAGCTGTTTTTT. The chain employs TRBV14 and TRBJ2-2, with D possibly matching TRBD2 (6 bases). Germline V gene lookup returns CDR1 SGHDN and CDR2 FVKESK. Trimming shortened V by 3 bases and J by 0 bases, and 11 bases separated the two germline ends. This CDR3 region has 16 residues.

In this sample, this clonotype turned up a few times. The CDR3 DNA reads as TGTGCCAGCAGTTTTTTCCGGCGGACAGACTATGGCTACACCTTC. Residues: CASSFFRRTDYGYTF. The chain couples TRBV12-3 or TRBV12-4 to TRBJ1-2, with D perhaps TRBD1 (6 bases). Deletions cut 3 bases from V and 3 bases from J, with 14 bases between. The CDR3 consists of 15 residues.

This chain's CDR3 is CASSRRYSSYEQYV. The CDR3, as DNA: TGTGCCAGCAGTCGCCGTTATAGCTCCTACGAGCAGTACGTC. J is TRBJ2-7 and V is TRBV6-2 or TRBV6-3; no reliable D call. This CDR3 contains 14 residues. CDR1 and CDR2 (germline): MNHEY, SVGEGT. V was pared by 5 bases and J by 0 bases, with 11 bases between.

The gene calls are TRBV7-9 and TRBJ1-3, with D unresolved. Trimming left V 8 bases short and J 2 bases short, with 13 bases between. CDR1 and CDR2 (germline): SEHNR, FQNEAQ (reference sequence). This CDR3 contains 14 residues. The CDR3 loop reads CASSRTVAGNTIYF. The CDR3 bases are TGTGCCAGCTCCCGCACGGTCGCTGGAAACACCATATATTTT.

The chain couples TRBV7-2 to TRBJ2-5, with 9 bases that match TRBD2. This CDR3 comprises 17 residues. In germline, CDR1 is SGHTA, CDR2 FQGNSA. With V trimmed by 2 bases and J by 4 bases, 11 bases remained unmatched. Here the CDR3 reads CASSLTHLAGWGETQYF. DNA for the CDR3: TGTGCCAGCAGCTTAACGCATCTAGCGGGGTGGGGAGAGACCCAGTACTTC.

The gene calls are TRBV6-5 and TRBJ1-6, with 9 bases matching TRBD1. CDR1 MNHEY and CDR2 SVGAGI come from the germline V gene. The CDR3 has 21 amino acids. Germline trimming cut 2 bases from V and 0 bases from J; bases unmatched to any gene: 14. In nucleotides, the CDR3 is TGTGCCAGCAGTTACGGGGGACCTGGGACAGGGCCCAGCTCCTATAATTCACCCCTCCACTTT. Encoded protein: CASSYGGPGTGPSSYNSPLHF.